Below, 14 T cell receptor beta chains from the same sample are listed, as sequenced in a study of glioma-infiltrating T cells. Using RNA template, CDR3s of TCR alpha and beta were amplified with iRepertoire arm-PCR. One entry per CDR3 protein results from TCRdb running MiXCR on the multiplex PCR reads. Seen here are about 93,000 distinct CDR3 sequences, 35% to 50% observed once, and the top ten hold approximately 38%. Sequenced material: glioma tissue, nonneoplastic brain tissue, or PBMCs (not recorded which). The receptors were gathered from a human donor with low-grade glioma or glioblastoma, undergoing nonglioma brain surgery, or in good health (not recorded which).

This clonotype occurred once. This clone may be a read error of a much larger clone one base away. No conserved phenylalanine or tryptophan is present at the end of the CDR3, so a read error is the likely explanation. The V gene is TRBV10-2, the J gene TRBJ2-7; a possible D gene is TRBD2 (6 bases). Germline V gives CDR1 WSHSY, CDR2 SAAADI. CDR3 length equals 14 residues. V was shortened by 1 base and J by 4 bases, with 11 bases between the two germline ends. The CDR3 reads CASSEWGVTYEQYS. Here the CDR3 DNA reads TGCGCCAGCAGTGAGTGGGGGGTGACATACGAGCAGTACTCC.

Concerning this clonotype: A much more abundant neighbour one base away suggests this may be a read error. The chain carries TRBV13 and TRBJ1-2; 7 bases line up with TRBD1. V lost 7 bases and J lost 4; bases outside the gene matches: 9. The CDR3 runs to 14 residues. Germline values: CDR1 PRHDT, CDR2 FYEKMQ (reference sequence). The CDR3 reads CASNFQGEGYGYTF. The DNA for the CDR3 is TGTGCCAGCAACTTTCAGGGGGAAGGCTATGGCTACACCTTC.

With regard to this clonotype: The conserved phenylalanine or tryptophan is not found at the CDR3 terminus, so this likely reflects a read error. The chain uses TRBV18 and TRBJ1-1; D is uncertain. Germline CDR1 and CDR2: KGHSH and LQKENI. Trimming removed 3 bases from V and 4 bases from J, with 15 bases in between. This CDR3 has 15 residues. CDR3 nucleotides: TGTGCCAGCTCACCTCGGACGGGGATGAGCACTGAAGCTTTCCTT. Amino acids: CASSPRTGMSTEAFL.

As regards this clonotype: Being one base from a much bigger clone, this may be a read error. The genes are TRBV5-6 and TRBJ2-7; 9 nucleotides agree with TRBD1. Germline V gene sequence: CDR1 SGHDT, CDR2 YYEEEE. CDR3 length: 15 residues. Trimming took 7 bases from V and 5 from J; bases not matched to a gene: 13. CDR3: CASGHTGGAYNEQYF. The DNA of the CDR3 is TGTGCCAGCGGCCACACAGGGGGCGCGTACAACGAGCAGTACTTC. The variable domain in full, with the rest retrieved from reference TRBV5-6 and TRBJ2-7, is DAGVTQSPTHLIKTRGQQVTLRCSPKSGHDTVSWYQQALGQGPQFIFQYYEEEERQRGNFPDRFSGHQFPNYSSELNVNALLLGDSALYLCASGHTGGAYNEQYFGPGTRLTVT.

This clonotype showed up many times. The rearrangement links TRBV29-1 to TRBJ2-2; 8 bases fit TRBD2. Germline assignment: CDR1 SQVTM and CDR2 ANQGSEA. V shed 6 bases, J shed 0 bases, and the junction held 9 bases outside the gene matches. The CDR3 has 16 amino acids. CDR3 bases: TGCAGCGTCGGGGCGGGAGGAAACGCGAACACCGGGGAGCTGTTTTTT. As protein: CSVGAGGNANTGELFF.

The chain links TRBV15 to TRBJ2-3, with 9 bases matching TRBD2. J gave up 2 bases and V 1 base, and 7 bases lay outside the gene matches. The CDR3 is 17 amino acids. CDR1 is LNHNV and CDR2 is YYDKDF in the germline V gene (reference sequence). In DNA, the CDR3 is TGTGCCACCAGCAGAGGGATAGCGGGAGCACCCACAGATACGCAGTATTTT. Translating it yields CATSRGIAGAPTDTQYF.

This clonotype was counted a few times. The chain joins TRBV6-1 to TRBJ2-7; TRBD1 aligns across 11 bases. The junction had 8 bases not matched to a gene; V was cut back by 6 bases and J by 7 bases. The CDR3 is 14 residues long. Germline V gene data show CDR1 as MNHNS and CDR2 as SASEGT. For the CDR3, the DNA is TGTGCCAGCAGGGCAGGACAGGGGGCTTGGGAGCAGTACTTC. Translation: CASRAGQGAWEQYF.

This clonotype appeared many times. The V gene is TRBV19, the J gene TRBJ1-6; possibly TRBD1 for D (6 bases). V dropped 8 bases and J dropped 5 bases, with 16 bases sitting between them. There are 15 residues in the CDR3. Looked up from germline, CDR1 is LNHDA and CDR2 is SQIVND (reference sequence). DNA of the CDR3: TGTGCCAGTCGTAAGACAGGAGAGAATAATTCACCCCTCCACTTT. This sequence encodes CASRKTGENNSPLHF.

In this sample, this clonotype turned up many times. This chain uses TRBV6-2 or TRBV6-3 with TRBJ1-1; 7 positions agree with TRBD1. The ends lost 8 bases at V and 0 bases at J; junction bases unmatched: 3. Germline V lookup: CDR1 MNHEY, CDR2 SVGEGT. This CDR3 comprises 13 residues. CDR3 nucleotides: TGTGCCAGCCGGGACAGCATGAACACTGAAGCTTTCTTT. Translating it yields CASRDSMNTEAFF.

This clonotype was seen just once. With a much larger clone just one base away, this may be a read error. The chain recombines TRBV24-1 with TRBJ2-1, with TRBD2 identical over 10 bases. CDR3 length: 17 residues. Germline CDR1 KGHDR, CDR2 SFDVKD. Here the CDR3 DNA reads TGTGCCACCAGTGATTCACTAAGCGGGGGGGCCCCCAATGGGCAGTTCTTC. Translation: CATSDSLSGGAPNGQFF.

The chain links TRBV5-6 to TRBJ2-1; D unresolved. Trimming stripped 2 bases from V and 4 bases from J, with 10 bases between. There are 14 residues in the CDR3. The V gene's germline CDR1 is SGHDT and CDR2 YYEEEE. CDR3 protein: CASSFVSAYNEQFF. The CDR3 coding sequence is TGTGCCAGCAGCTTCGTCTCGGCATACAATGAGCAGTTCTTC.

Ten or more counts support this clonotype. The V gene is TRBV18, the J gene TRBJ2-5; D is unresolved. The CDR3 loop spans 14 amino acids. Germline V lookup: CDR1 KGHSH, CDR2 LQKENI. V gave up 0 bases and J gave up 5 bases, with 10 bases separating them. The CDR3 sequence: CASSPPIVGETQYF. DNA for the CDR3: TGTGCCAGCTCACCACCGATTGTAGGGGAGACCCAGTACTTC.

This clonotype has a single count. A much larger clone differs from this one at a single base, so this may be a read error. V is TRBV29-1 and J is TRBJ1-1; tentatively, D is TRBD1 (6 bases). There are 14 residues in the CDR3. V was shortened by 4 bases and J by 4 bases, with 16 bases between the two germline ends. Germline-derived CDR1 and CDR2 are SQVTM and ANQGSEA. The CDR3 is CSVGSGGGGTEAFF. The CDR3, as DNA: TGCAGCGTTGGTAGCGGGGGCGGAGGCACTGAAGCTTTCTTT.

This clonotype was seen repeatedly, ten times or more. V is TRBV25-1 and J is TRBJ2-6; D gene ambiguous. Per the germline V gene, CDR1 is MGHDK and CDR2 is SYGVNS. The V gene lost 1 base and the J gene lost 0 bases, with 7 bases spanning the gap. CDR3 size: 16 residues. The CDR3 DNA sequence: TGTGCCAGCAGTGAATCAGGATTCTCTGGGGCCAACGTCCTGACTTTC. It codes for CASSESGFSGANVLTF.